These T cell receptor beta chains were read from a single sample in a study of T-cell memory formation after mild COVID-19. MiXCR, applied by TCRdb to the 5' RACE reads, yields one record per CDR3 protein. Of around 110,000 distinct CDR3 sequences listed, over 15% are singletons. Sequencing was carried out using PBMCs or a T cell subset sorted from them (not recorded which). The receptors here all came from an adult woman who had mild COVID-19 (a few samples of this study predate the infection). Cell type and time point are not known. The CDR3 runs from the conserved cysteine through the conserved F or W. D genes are given only for firm matches. Not all rows give a size; the values are once, few, many and, for expanded clones, a class.

few	TRBJ2-3	TRBV4-2	TRBD1	CASSHPLDRVGADTQYF	TGTGCCAGCAGCCATCCACTGGACAGGGTTGGAGCAGATACGCAGTATTTT
-	TRBJ1-1	TRBV4-1	-	CASSQDMRGREAFF	TGCGCCAGCAGCCAAGATATGCGGGGGCGCGAAGCTTTCTTT
-	TRBJ2-1	TRBV19	TRBD1	CASSMGQGSYNEQFF	TGTGCCAGTAGTATGGGACAGGGGTCCTACAATGAGCAGTTCTTC
-	TRBJ1-2	TRBV9	-	CASSHSRQEGIYGYTF	TGTGCCAGCAGCCACTCCCGACAGGAAGGAATCTATGGCTACACCTTC
-	TRBJ2-3	TRBV4-1	-	CASSQLRGLRTDTQYF	TGCGCCAGCAGCCAATTGCGGGGCCTCCGCACAGATACGCAGTATTTT
-	TRBJ2-3	TRBV4-2	TRBD2	CASSQVLGGARGTDTQYF	TGTGCCAGCAGCCAAGTGCTCGGGGGGGCCCGGGGCACAGATACGCAGTATTTT
-	TRBJ2-2	TRBV29-1	TRBD1	CSVVLADRDTGELFF	TGCAGCGTTGTGTTAGCGGACAGGGACACCGGGGAGCTGTTTTTT
few	TRBJ2-3	TRBV27	TRBD2	CASSLWASGRADTQYF	TGTGCCAGCAGTTTATGGGCTAGCGGGAGGGCAGATACGCAGTATTTT
-	TRBJ2-5	TRBV7-9	-	CASSLRTSLQETQYF	TGTGCCAGCAGCCTCCGTACCAGCTTACAAGAGACCCAGTACTTC
few	TRBJ1-2	TRBV4-2	-	CASSQSFPYDYGYTF	TGTGCCAGCAGCCAATCGTTCCCCTACGACTATGGCTACACCTTC
many	TRBJ2-7	TRBV25-1	TRBD2	CASSVAGEAYEQYF	TGTGCCAGCAGTGTTGCGGGAGAAGCCTACGAGCAGTACTTC
-	TRBJ1-1	TRBV12-3/TRBV12-4	-	CASSFEVRGVEAFF	TGTGCCAGCAGTTTCGAGGTTCGGGGGGTTGAAGCTTTCTTT
few	TRBJ2-3	TRBV4-2	-	CASSQTSTDTQYF	TGTGCCAGCAGCCAAACTAGCACAGATACGCAGTATTTT
-	TRBJ1-5	TRBV6-5	-	CASSIGSSNQPQHF	TGTGCCAGCAGTATCGGAAGTAGCAATCAGCCCCAGCATTTT
few	TRBJ1-5	TRBV12-3/TRBV12-4	-	CASRLRGSYQPQHF	TGTGCCAGCAGATTAAGGGGTTCGTATCAGCCCCAGCATTTT
-	TRBJ1-2	TRBV7-9	-	CASSPVEGYGYTF	TGTGCCAGCAGCCCCGTAGAGGGATATGGCTACACCTTC
few	TRBJ2-3	TRBV29-1	TRBD2	CSVPSGWGPDTQYF	TGCAGCGTTCCTAGCGGGTGGGGACCAGATACGCAGTATTTT
few	TRBJ1-5	TRBV24-1	TRBD1	CATSDRDRGQPQHF	TGTGCCACCAGTGACAGGGACAGGGGGCAGCCCCAGCATTTT
-	TRBJ2-3	TRBV5-4	TRBD2	CASSLGASGTTDTQYF	TGTGCCAGCAGCTTGGGGGCTAGCGGGACCACAGATACGCAGTATTTT
-	TRBJ2-7	TRBV5-5	TRBD2	CASSSGLAVTYEQYF	TGTGCCAGCAGCTCCGGGCTAGCGGTGACCTACGAGCAGTACTTC
-	TRBJ2-1	TRBV12-3/TRBV12-4	-	CASSSGTLRGVRNEQFF	TGTGCCAGCAGTTCTGGGACTCTCCGAGGAGTTCGGAATGAGCAGTTCTTC
-	TRBJ2-6	TRBV5-1	-	CASSAGHSGANVLTF	TGCGCCAGCAGCGCGGGGCACTCTGGGGCCAACGTCCTGACTTTC
-	TRBJ2-1	TRBV25-1	TRBD2	CASSEAGEVFF	TGTGCCAGCAGTGAAGCGGGAGAGGTGTTCTTC
-	TRBJ2-7	TRBV19	-	CASSIARGSSYEQYF	TGTGCCAGTAGTATCGCCCGGGGGAGCTCCTACGAGCAGTACTTC
-	TRBJ2-6	TRBV12-3/TRBV12-4	-	CASSLGNGANVLTF	TGTGCCAGCAGTTTGGGGAACGGGGCCAACGTCCTGACTTTC
-	TRBJ2-3	TRBV28	TRBD1	CASSQDRASTDTQYF	TGTGCCAGCAGCCAGGACAGGGCTAGCACAGATACGCAGTATTTT
-	TRBJ2-1	TRBV7-9	-	CASSGQSAYNEQFF	TGTGCCAGCAGCGGACAGTCGGCCTACAATGAGCAGTTCTTC
few	TRBJ2-1	TRBV7-2	-	CASSASSYNEQFF	TGTGCCAGCAGCGCCAGCTCCTACAATGAGCAGTTCTTC
-	TRBJ2-5	TRBV25-1	-	CASGDWYQETQYF	TGTGCCAGCGGGGACTGGTACCAAGAGACCCAGTACTTC
-	TRBJ2-3	TRBV6-6	TRBD1	CASSYSRGQDLTDTQYF	TGTGCCAGCAGTTACTCCAGAGGACAGGATCTTACAGATACGCAGTATTTT
few	TRBJ2-2	TRBV12-3/TRBV12-4	-	CASSPPTVNTGELFF	TGTGCCAGCAGTCCCCCGACAGTGAACACCGGGGAGCTGTTTTTT